This T cell receptor (beta chain) was identified during a study of blood T cell repertoires in COVID-19. Study-level background: Acute and convalescent COVID-19 samples came from the United States, Italy and Spain.

This CDR3 has 15 amino acids. In germline, CDR1 is LGHDT, CDR2 YNNKEL (reference sequence). Trimming removed 4 bases at V and 0 bases at J, with 10 bases between. Data came from immunoSEQ multiplex PCR; TCRdb stores just in-frame clones and leaves some out. The data show 200,000 to 250,000 clones, with 86% seen just once and 9% to 15% held by the top ten. The receptor's source is a man older than 75 with acute or convalescent COVID-19. Sequences were obtained from peripheral blood. The rearrangement uses TRBV3-1 (or the pseudogene TRBV3-2) and TRBJ1-3, with D hard to call. Here the CDR3 DNA reads TGTGCCAGCAGCCCCCTATTAAGCTCTGGAAACACCATATATTTT. This sequence encodes CASSPLLSSGNTIYF.